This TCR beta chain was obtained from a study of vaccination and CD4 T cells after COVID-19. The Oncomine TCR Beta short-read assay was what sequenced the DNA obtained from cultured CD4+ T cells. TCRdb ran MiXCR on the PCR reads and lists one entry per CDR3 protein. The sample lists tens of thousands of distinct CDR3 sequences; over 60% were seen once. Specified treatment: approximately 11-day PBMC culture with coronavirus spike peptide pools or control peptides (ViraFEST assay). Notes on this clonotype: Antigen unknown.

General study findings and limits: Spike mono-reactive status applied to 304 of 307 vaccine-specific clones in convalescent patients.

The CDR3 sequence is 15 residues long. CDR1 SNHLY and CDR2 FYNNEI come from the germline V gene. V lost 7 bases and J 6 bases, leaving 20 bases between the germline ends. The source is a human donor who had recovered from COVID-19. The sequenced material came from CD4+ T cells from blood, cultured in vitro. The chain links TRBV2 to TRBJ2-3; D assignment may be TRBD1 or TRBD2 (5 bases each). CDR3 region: CASNGEGQLGDTQYF. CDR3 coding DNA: TGTGCCAGCAATGGTGAGGGGCAATTGGGGGATACGCAGTATTTT.